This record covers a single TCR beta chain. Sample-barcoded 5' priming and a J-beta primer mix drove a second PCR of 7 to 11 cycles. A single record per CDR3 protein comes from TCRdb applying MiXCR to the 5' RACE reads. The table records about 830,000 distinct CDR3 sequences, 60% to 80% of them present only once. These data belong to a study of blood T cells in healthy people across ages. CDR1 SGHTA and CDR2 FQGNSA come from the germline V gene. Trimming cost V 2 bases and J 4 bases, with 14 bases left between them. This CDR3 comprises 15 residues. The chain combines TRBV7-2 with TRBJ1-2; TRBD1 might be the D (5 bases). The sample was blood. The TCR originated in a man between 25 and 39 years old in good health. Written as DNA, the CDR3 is TGTGCCAGCAGCTTACGTAGGGGCCTTTTCTATGGCTACACCTTC. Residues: CASSLRRGLFYGYTF.